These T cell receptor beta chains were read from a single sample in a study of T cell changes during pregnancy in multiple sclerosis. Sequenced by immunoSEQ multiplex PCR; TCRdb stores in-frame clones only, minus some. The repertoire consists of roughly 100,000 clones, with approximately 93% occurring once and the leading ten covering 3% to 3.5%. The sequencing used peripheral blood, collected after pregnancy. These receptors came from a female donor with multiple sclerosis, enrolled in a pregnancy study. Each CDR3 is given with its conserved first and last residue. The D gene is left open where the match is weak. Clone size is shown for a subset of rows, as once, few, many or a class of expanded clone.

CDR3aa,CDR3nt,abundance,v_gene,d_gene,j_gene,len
CASSPRDRASQYF,TGCGCCAGCAGCCCGCGGGACAGGGCCTCCCAGTACTTC,NA,TRBV5-1,TRBD1,TRBJ2-7,13
CASSLGFPGKLFF,TGTGCCAGCAGCTTAGGTTTTCCGGGAAAACTGTTTTTT,NA,TRBV7-6,NA,TRBJ1-4,13
CASQQGWGNTEAFF,TGTGCCAGCCAACAGGGTTGGGGGAACACTGAAGCTTTCTTT,NA,TRBV2,NA,TRBJ1-1,14
CASRRRARNTDTQYF,TGTGCCAGCAGAAGGAGGGCCAGAAACACAGATACGCAGTATTTT,NA,TRBV2,NA,TRBJ2-3,15
CASSFQMNTEAFF,TGTGCCAGCAGCTTCCAAATGAACACTGAAGCTTTCTTT,NA,TRBV7-9,NA,TRBJ1-1,13
CASIKREGGRETQYF,TGTGCCAGCATTAAAAGGGAGGGGGGCAGGGAGACCCAGTACTTC,once,TRBV2,NA,TRBJ2-5,15
CASRLPTRGYEQYF,TGTGCCAGCAGGCTCCCCACCCGGGGCTACGAGCAGTACTTC,NA,TRBV5-8,NA,TRBJ2-7,14
CASSQDSGGYRETQYF,TGTGCCAGCAGCCAAGATTCAGGGGGCTACAGAGAGACCCAGTACTTC,NA,TRBV14,TRBD1,TRBJ2-5,16
CATSNILGTISYEQYF,TGTGCCACCAGCAACATTCTCGGGACAATCTCCTACGAGCAGTACTTC,NA,TRBV15,NA,TRBJ2-7,16
CASSIGGNTEAFF,TGTGCCAGTAGTATCGGGGGGAACACTGAAGCTTTCTTT,few,TRBV19,NA,TRBJ1-1,13
CSVEGGDSNYGYTF,TGCAGCGTTGAAGGTGGGGACTCTAACTATGGCTACACCTTC,NA,TRBV29-1,NA,TRBJ1-2,14
CSVLSSTGHYGYTF,TGCAGCGTCCTTTCCTCGACAGGCCACTATGGCTACACCTTC,NA,TRBV29-1,NA,TRBJ1-2,14
CASMRAEEQFF,TGTGCCAGCATGCGGGCGGAGGAGCAGTTCTTC,NA,TRBV2,NA,TRBJ2-1,11
CASSRDRGFGGELFF,TGTGCCAGCAGCCGGGACAGGGGGTTCGGCGGGGAGCTGTTTTTT,NA,TRBV5-4,TRBD1,TRBJ2-2,15
CASSPAGTGVGEQFF,TGTGCCAGCAGTCCCGCCGGGACAGGGGTTGGTGAGCAGTTCTTC,NA,TRBV27,TRBD1,TRBJ2-1,15
CASSEIGTIYGYTF,TGTGCCAGCAGTGAAATCGGGACAATCTATGGCTACACCTTC,NA,TRBV6-1,NA,TRBJ1-2,14
CASSRSGGGNTQYF,TGCGCCAGCAGCCGAAGCGGGGGCGGGAATACGCAGTATTTT,NA,TRBV4-1,TRBD2,TRBJ2-3,14
CASSGGQGATNEKLFF,TGTGCCAGCAGCGGAGGACAGGGAGCAACTAATGAAAAACTGTTTTTT,NA,TRBV7-9,TRBD1,TRBJ1-4,16
CASSPNGQGAGNTIYF,TGTGCCAGCTCACCGAACGGACAGGGGGCTGGAAACACCATATATTTT,NA,TRBV18,TRBD1,TRBJ1-3,16
CASKETGNSYGYTF,TGTGCCAGTAAAGAGACAGGGAACTCTTATGGCTACACCTTC,NA,TRBV19,TRBD1,TRBJ1-2,14
CASSLQGQETQYF,TGTGCCAGCAGCTTACAGGGTCAAGAGACCCAGTACTTC,NA,TRBV11-2,NA,TRBJ2-5,13
CSVGTGDRPYGYTF,TGCAGCGTCGGGACGGGGGACAGGCCCTATGGCTACACCTTC,NA,TRBV29-1,TRBD1,TRBJ1-2,14
CASSPRQGETQYF,TGTGCCAGCAGTCCCCGACAGGGGGAGACCCAGTACTTC,NA,TRBV25-1,TRBD1,TRBJ2-5,13
CASKSGGLYGYTF,TGTGCCAGCAAGTCCGGCGGGCTCTATGGCTACACCTTC,NA,TRBV6-1,NA,TRBJ1-2,13
CASSLLGEASPLHF,TGTGCCAGCAGCTTGCTAGGGGAGGCTTCACCCCTCCACTTT,NA,TRBV5-6,NA,TRBJ1-6,14
CASSRLGQGAEEQYF,TGTGCCAGCAGCCGACTTGGACAGGGGGCAGAAGAGCAGTACTTC,NA,TRBV5-5,TRBD1,TRBJ2-7,15
CSVEGQGGDTIYF,TGCAGCGTCGAGGGACAGGGCGGGGACACCATATATTTT,NA,TRBV29-1,TRBD1,TRBJ1-3,13
CASSERDSMRETQYF,TGTGCCAGCAGTGAGAGGGACTCAATGAGGGAGACCCAGTACTTC,NA,TRBV6-1,NA,TRBJ2-5,15
CASSLRLAGTQETQYF,TGTGCCAGCAGCTTACGACTAGCGGGGACACAAGAGACCCAGTACTTC,NA,TRBV13,TRBD2,TRBJ2-5,16